The entry that follows covers one T cell receptor (beta chain) sequence. Generated by immunoSEQ multiplex PCR, the TCRdb table keeps only in-frame clones and is missing some. This sample yields 120,000 or so clones, of which around 89% are seen a single time; around 10% belongs to the top ten. The CDR3 runs 14 residues. The V end was cut by 0 bases, the J end by 2 bases, with 6 bases between. CDR1 is SGHTA, CDR2 FQGNSA, per germline. This sample is part of a study of T cell responses to AZD1222 COVID-19 vaccine. V is TRBV7-2 and J is TRBJ2-3; D is undetermined. This receptor was identified in an adult in good health. Source: peripheral blood, taken on day 0 of MenACWY control vaccination. This CDR3 reads CASSLASDTDTQYF. The DNA of the CDR3 is TGTGCCAGCAGCTTAGCCAGCGACACAGATACGCAGTATTTT.